This entry concerns a single TCR beta chain. In the source study's methods: Reference gene primer amplification gave estimated nucleated cell counts. The table came from immunoSEQ multiplex PCR; TCRdb's copy has only in-frame clones and leaves some out. V and J calls and clone size are those listed in that table; D and trimming were worked out from the DNA. The profile shows 200,000 to 300,000 clones, roughly 89% of them singletons. Trimming stripped 5 bases from V and 3 bases from J, with 14 bases between. Germline values: CDR1 LNHDA, CDR2 SQIVND (reference sequence). This CDR3 has 15 amino acids. These data originate in a study of blood T cell repertoires in COVID-19. Across the whole study: Collection of acute and convalescent COVID-19 samples took place in the United States, Italy and Spain. In each case, the material was cDNA or gDNA derived from T cells, B-cell-depleted T cells, or PBMCs.

Two negative PCRs, clearance, or symptom resolution had been documented for recovered Cohort 3 donors. The chain recombines TRBV19 with TRBJ1-3, with D tentatively TRBD1 (6 bases). This receptor was obtained from a woman under 40 who had recovered from COVID-19. Source material: PBMCs or T cells enriched from blood (not recorded which). CDR3 amino acids: CASSSRRGSGNTIYF. The CDR3 nucleotides read TGTGCCAGTAGTTCTCGCAGGGGAAGTGGAAACACCATATATTTT.